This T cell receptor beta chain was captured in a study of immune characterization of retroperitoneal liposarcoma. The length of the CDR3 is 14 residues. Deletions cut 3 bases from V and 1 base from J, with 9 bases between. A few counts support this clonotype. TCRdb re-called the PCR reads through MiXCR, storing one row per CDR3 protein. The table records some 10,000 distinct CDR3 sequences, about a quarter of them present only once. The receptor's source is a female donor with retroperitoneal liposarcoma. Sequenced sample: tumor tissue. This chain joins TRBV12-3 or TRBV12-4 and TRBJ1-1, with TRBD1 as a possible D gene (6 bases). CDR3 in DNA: TGTGCCAGCAGTTTCCCGACAGGGAACACTGAAGCTTTCTTT. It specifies CASSFPTGNTEAFF.